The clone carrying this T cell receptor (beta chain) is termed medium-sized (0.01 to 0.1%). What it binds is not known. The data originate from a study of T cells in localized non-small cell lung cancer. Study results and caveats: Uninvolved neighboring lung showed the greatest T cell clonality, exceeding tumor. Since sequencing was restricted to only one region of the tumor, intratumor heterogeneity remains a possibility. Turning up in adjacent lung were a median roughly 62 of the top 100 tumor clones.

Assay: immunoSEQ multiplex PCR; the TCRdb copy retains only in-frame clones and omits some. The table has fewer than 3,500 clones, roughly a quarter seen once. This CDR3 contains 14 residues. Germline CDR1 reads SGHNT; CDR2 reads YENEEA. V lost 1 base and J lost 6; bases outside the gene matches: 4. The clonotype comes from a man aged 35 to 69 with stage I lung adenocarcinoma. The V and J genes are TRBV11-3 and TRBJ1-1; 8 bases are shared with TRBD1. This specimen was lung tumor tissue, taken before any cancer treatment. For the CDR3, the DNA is TGTGCCAGCAGCTTAGTCGCAGGGGGCTCTGAAGCTTTCTTT. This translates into CASSLVAGGSEAFF.